These T cell receptor beta chains were read from a single sample in a study of cytomegalovirus exposure and HLA in healthy donors. Profiled with immunoSEQ multiplex PCR; TCRdb holds only in-frame clones, not every one. This sample's table has about 130,000 clones. The sequenced sample was PBMCs. Receptor source: a woman in her thirties or forties in good health and CMV-seropositive. Each CDR3 is given with its conserved first and last residue. D genes are given only for firm matches.

j_call	v_call	d_call	cdr3_nt	cdr3_aa
TRBJ2-3	TRBV28	TRBD2	TGTGCCAGCAGTTTACTGAGGCCGGGACTAACCACAGATACGCAGTATTTT	CASSLLRPGLTTDTQYF
TRBJ2-3	TRBV19	TRBD1	TGTGCCAGTAGTTTAGACAGGGGGGCTAGCACAGATACGCAGTATTTT	CASSLDRGASTDTQYF
TRBJ1-5	TRBV28	.	TGTGCCACCGCCCTATCTCTAGAGGATCAGCCCCAGCATTTT	CATALSLEDQPQHF
TRBJ2-7	TRBV9	TRBD2	TGTGCCAGCAGCCCAGCGGGAGGGTCCTCCTACGAGCAGTACTTC	CASSPAGGSSYEQYF
TRBJ2-7	TRBV15	.	TGTGCCACCAGCGGAGGGGGGGACCACTACGAGCAGTACTTC	CATSGGGDHYEQYF
TRBJ1-4	TRBV5-6	.	TGTGCCAGCAGCGTGGGTGCGGGGGGCGCAGGTGAAAAACTGTTTTTT	CASSVGAGGAGEKLFF
TRBJ2-7	TRBV10-3	TRBD2	TGTGCCATCAGTTCCGGGACTAGCGGGGTTTACGAGCAGTACTTC	CAISSGTSGVYEQYF
TRBJ1-5	TRBV7-9	TRBD1	TGTGCCAGCAGCTTAGATCCGGGACAGGGTGTATATCGCAATCAGCCCCAGCATTTT	CASSLDPGQGVYRNQPQHF
TRBJ1-2	TRBV5-6	.	TGTGCCAGCAGCTTGGGTTTCGGTTCTAACTATGGCTACACCTTC	CASSLGFGSNYGYTF
TRBJ2-4	TRBV28	TRBD1	TGTGCCAGCAGTTTCCCAGGACAGGCCGGGTTGAAAACCAAAAACATTCAGTACTTC	CASSFPGQAGLKTKNIQYF
TRBJ2-1	TRBV15	TRBD2	TGTGCCACCAGCAGAGATCCCCGACTAGCCAATGAGCAGTTCTTC	CATSRDPRLANEQFF
TRBJ2-2	TRBV5-6	.	TGTGCCAGCAGCTTAGACTTGCAACGATACACCGGGGAGCTGTTTTTT	CASSLDLQRYTGELFF
TRBJ1-1	TRBV11-2	.	TGTGCCAGCAGCTTACAGGGGAACACTGAAGCTTTCTTT	CASSLQGNTEAFF
TRBJ2-2	TRBV7-9	TRBD1	TGTGCCAGCAGCTATATACTCGGACAGGATAACACCGGGGAGCTGTTTTTT	CASSYILGQDNTGELFF
TRBJ2-4	TRBV19	TRBD1	TGTGCCAGCCGGACAGGGAACATTCAGTACTTC	CASRTGNIQYF
TRBJ2-3	TRBV13	.	TGTGCCAGCAGCCCGCGGGCGGGCTCGGATACGCAGTATTTT	CASSPRAGSDTQYF
TRBJ2-4	TRBV29-1	.	TGCAGCGCAGGACAGATCAACGGAGGTATTCAGTACTTC	CSAGQINGGIQYF
TRBJ2-1	TRBV28	.	TGTGCCAGCAGTTTCCGGCCGGGAATCTACAATGAGCAGTTCTTC	CASSFRPGIYNEQFF
TRBJ2-7	TRBV18	TRBD2	TGTGCCAGCCGAGACACTAGCGGGGCCTACGAGCAGTACTTC	CASRDTSGAYEQYF
TRBJ2-2	TRBV27	.	TGTGCCAGCAGGCGACGGGAGTTAAATACCGGGGAGCTGTTTTTT	CASRRRELNTGELFF
TRBJ1-2	TRBV20-1	.	TGCAGTGCTAGAGAGGGGGCCGGCTACACCTTC	CSAREGAGYTF
TRBJ2-7	TRBV5-6	.	TGTGCCAGCAGCTTGGTGGCGGGGCCCTACGAGCAGTACTTC	CASSLVAGPYEQYF
TRBJ2-3	TRBV9	TRBD2	TGTGCCAGCAGCGCTGGGACTAGCGGGAGCACAGATACGCAGTATTTT	CASSAGTSGSTDTQYF
TRBJ2-2	TRBV6-5	.	TGTGCCAGCAGTTACTCTAATGGCTACACCGGGGAGCTGTTTTTT	CASSYSNGYTGELFF
TRBJ2-3	TRBV28	TRBD2	TGTGCCAGCAGCCTAGCTTTAGCGGGTACAGATACGCAGTATTTT	CASSLALAGTDTQYF
TRBJ2-7	TRBV5-1	.	TGCGCCAGCAGCCTTCTCCCCACGGGCGAGCAGTACTTC	CASSLLPTGEQYF
TRBJ2-2	TRBV4-1	.	TGCGCCAGCAGCCTAGGGGCCGGGGAGCTGTTTTTT	CASSLGAGELFF
TRBJ1-5	TRBV11-2	.	TGTGCCAGCAGTGACACAACCTATCAGCCCCAGCATTTT	CASSDTTYQPQHF
TRBJ2-5	TRBV15	TRBD2	TGTGCCACCAGCAGAGATCGATCGGGAGGGCCCCAAGAGACCCAGTACTTC	CATSRDRSGGPQETQYF
TRBJ2-2	TRBV4-1	TRBD1	TGCGCCAGCAGCGGACAGGGGACCACCGGGGAGCTGTTTTTT	CASSGQGTTGELFF
TRBJ2-5	TRBV7-2	.	TGTGCCAGCAGCTTAGCCTCAGGGGAAGAGACCCAGTACTTC	CASSLASGEETQYF
TRBJ2-7	TRBV19	TRBD2	TGTGCCAGTAGTCGGGTAGCGGGAGGTAGCTCCTACGAGCAGTACTTC	CASSRVAGGSSYEQYF
TRBJ2-7	TRBV19	.	TGTGCCAGTAGTATTGGGGAGCGGCAGTCCTACGAGCAGTACTTC	CASSIGERQSYEQYF
TRBJ1-2	TRBV27	.	TGTGCCAGCAGTTTAGCTGGGGGCAGGGGCTACACCTTC	CASSLAGGRGYTF
TRBJ2-1	TRBV27	TRBD2	TGTGCCAGCAGCCCCGGACTAGCTAGGGATGAGCAGTTCTTC	CASSPGLARDEQFF
TRBJ1-1	TRBV30	TRBD1	TGTGCCTGGAGTCCACCCGGGACAGGGGGTAGCACTGAAGCTTTCTTT	CAWSPPGTGGSTEAFF
TRBJ1-2	TRBV28	.	TGTGCCAGCAGTTCCCTGACCCCGGGGGGGCTCTATGGCTACACCTTC	CASSSLTPGGLYGYTF
TRBJ1-1	TRBV19	.	TGTGCCAGTAGTTGGGGTCGGAGGACTGAAGCTTTCTTT	CASSWGRRTEAFF
TRBJ2-2	TRBV10-1	.	TGCGCCAGCAGTCCCAAGGAGATCGGCCCACACACCGGGGAGCTGTTTTTT	CASSPKEIGPHTGELFF
TRBJ1-5	TRBV28	.	TGTGCCAGCACCCGCCTCGGCGCAGGGGGCAATCAGCCCCAGCATTTT	CASTRLGAGGNQPQHF
TRBJ1-5	TRBV2	TRBD1	TGTGCCAGCAGTGACTGGGACAGCGTAAATCAGCCCCAGCATTTT	CASSDWDSVNQPQHF
TRBJ2-1	TRBV28	.	TGTGCCAGCAGTATACACCAAGGCGGGGGCTGGAACAATGAGCAGTTCTTC	CASSIHQGGGWNNEQFF
TRBJ1-1	TRBV2	.	TGTGCCAGCAGTGAACCTCGGGAGTCTGAAGCTTTCTTT	CASSEPRESEAFF
TRBJ2-1	TRBV7-2	TRBD2	TGTGCCAGCAGCTCCCATAGCGGGAGGGGGGACAATGAGCAGTTCTTC	CASSSHSGRGDNEQFF
TRBJ2-7	TRBV28	.	TGTGCCAGCAGTTTAGGGAGGGGGGGATACGAGCAGTACTTC	CASSLGRGGYEQYF
TRBJ2-1	TRBV11-3	TRBD1	TGTGCCAGCAGCAACCACAGGGGATATGAGCAGTTCTTC	CASSNHRGYEQFF
TRBJ1-1	TRBV21-1	.	TGTGCCAGCAGCAAAGGACCACCCAGGGTGAACACTGAAGCTTTCTTT	CASSKGPPRVNTEAFF
TRBJ2-1	TRBV7-3	TRBD2	TGTGCCAGCGGGACTAGCGGGGGTGAACCGCACAATGAGCAGTTCTTC	CASGTSGGEPHNEQFF
TRBJ2-7	TRBV29-1	TRBD1	TGCAGCGGGGGACAGGGGATATACGAGCAGTACTTC	CSGGQGIYEQYF
TRBJ1-4	TRBV9	.	TGTGCCAGCAGCGTACGGGACTATGGTGAAAAACTGTTTTTT	CASSVRDYGEKLFF
TRBJ2-7	TRBV15	.	TGTGCCACCAGCAGGACAGGTTTCGAGCAGTACTTC	CATSRTGFEQYF
TRBJ1-2	TRBV5-1	.	TGCGCCAGCAGGTCCGGTCCGTCGGACTATGGCTACACCTTC	CASRSGPSDYGYTF
TRBJ2-7	TRBV11-3	TRBD1	TGTGCCAGCAGCTCGGGACAGCTCCCCTACGAGCAGTACTTC	CASSSGQLPYEQYF
TRBJ2-1	TRBV4-2	TRBD2	TGTGCCAGCAGCCTAGCTAGCGGGGGCAACAATGAGCAGTTCTTC	CASSLASGGNNEQFF
TRBJ2-7	TRBV7-9	TRBD2	TGTGCCAGCAGCCGGACTAGCGTGGGTTACGAGCAGTACTTC	CASSRTSVGYEQYF
TRBJ1-6	TRBV4-1	.	TGCGCCAGCAGCCAAGAACGGAGCTCCTATAATTCACCCCTCCACTTT	CASSQERSSYNSPLHF